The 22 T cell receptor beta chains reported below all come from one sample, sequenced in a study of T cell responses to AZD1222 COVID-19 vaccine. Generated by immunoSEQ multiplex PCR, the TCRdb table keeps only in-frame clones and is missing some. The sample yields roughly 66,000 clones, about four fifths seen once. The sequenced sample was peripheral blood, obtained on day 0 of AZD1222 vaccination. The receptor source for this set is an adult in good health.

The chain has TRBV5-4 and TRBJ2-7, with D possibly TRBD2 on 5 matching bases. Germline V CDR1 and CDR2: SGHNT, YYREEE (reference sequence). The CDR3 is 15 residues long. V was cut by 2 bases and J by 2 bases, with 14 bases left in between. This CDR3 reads CASSLRDGITYEQYF. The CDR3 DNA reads TGTGCCAGCAGCTTAAGAGACGGGATTACCTACGAGCAGTACTTC.

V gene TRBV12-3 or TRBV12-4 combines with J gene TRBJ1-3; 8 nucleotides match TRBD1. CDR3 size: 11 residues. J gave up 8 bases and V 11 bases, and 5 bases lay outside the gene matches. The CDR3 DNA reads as TGTGCCGGGGAACAGGGGGACACCATATATTTT. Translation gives CAGEQGDTIYF.

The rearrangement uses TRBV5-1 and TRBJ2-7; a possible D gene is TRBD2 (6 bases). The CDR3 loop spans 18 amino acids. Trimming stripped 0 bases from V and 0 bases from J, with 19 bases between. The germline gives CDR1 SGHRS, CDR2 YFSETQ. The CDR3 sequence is CASSLEPGSPMSSYEQYF. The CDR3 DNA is TGCGCCAGCAGCTTGGAGCCCGGGAGTCCCATGAGCTCCTACGAGCAGTACTTC.

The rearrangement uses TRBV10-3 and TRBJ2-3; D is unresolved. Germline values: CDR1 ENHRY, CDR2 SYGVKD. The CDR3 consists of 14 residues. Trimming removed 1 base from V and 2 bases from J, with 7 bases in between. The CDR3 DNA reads TGTGCCATCAGTGAGTTTGAGAACACAGATACGCAGTATTTT. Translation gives CAISEFENTDTQYF.

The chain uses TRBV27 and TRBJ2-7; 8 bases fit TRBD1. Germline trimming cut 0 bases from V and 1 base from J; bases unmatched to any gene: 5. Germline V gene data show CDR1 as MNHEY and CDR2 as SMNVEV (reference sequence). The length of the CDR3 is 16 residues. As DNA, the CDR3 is TGTGCCAGCAGTTTATCCCAGGGGGCCATGTCCTACGAGCAGTACTTC. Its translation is CASSLSQGAMSYEQYF.

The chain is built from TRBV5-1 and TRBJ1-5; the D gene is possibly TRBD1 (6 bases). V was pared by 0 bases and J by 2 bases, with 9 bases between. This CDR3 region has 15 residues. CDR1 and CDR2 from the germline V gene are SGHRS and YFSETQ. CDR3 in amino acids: CASSLVAGGNQPQHF. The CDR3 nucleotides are TGCGCCAGCAGCTTGGTGGCAGGGGGCAATCAGCCCCAGCATTTT. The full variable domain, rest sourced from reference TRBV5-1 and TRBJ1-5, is KAGVTQTPRYLIKTRGQQVTLSCSPISGHRSVSWYQQTPGQGLQFLFEYFSETQRNKGNFPGRFSGRQFSNSRSEMNVSTLELGDSALYLCASSLVAGGNQPQHFGDGTRLSIL.

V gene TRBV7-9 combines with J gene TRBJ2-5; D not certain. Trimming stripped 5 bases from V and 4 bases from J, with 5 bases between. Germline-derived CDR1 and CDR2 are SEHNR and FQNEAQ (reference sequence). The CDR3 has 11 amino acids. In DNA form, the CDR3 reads TGTGCCAGCAGCCCCCGAGAGACCCAGTACTTC. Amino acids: CASSPRETQYF.

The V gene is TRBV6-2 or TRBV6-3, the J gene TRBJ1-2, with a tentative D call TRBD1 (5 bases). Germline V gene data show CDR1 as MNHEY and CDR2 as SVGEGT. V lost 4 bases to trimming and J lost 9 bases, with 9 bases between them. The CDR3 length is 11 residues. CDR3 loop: CASSSGVSYTF. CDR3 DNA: TGTGCCAGCAGTTCGGGGGTGAGCTACACCTTC.

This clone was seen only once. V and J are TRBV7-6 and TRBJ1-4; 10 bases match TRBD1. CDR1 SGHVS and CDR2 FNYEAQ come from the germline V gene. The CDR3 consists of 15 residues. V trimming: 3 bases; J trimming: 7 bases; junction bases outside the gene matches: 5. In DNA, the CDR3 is TGTGCCAGCAGCTTGCGACAGGGGGCGTTTGAAAAACTGTTTTTT. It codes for CASSLRQGAFEKLFF.

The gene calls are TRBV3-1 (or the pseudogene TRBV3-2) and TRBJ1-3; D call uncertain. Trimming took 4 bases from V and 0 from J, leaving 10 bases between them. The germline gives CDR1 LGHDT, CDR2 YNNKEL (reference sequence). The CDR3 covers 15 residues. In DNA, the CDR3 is TGTGCCAGCAGCCCGCCCCTTGGCTCTGGAAACACCATATATTTT. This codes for CASSPPLGSGNTIYF.

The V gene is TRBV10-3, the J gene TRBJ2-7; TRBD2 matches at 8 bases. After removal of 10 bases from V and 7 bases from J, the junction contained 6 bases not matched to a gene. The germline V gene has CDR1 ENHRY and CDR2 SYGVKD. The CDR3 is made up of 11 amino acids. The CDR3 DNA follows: TGTGCCACAGGACTAGCTGAAGAGCAGTACTTC. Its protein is CATGLAEEQYF.

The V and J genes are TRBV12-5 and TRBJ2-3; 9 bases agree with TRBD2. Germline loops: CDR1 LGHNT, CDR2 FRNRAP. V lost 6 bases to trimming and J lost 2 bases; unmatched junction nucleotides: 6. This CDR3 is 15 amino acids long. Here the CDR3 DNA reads TGTGCTAGTGGCCCCGGGACTAGCATCACAGATACGCAGTATTTT. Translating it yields CASGPGTSITDTQYF.

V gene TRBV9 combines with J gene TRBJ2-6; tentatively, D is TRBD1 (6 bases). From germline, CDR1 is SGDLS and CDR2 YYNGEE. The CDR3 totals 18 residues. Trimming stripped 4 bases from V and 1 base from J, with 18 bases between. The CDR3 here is CASSRTGTPRSGANVLTF. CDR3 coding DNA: TGTGCCAGCAGCAGGACCGGGACACCTCGATCTGGGGCCAACGTCCTGACTTTC. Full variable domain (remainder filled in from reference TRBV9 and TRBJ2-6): DSGVTQTPKHLITATGQRVTLRCSPRSGDLSVYWYQQSLDQGLQFLIQYYNGEERAKGNILERFSAQQFPDLHSELNLSSLELGDSALYFCASSRTGTPRSGANVLTFGAGSRLTVL.

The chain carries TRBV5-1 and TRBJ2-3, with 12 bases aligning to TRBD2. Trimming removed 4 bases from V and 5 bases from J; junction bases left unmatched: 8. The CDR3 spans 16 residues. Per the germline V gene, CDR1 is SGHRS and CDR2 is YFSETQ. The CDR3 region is CASSPGTSGLGDTQYF. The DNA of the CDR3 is TGCGCCAGCAGCCCCGGGACTAGCGGGCTGGGAGATACGCAGTATTTT.

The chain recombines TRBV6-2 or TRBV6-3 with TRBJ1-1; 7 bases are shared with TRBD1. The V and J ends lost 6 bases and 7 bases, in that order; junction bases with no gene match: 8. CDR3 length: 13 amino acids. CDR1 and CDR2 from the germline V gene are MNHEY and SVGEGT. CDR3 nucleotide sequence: TGTGCCAGCAGCCGAGGGACAGTTGTTGAAGCTTTCTTT. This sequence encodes CASSRGTVVEAFF.

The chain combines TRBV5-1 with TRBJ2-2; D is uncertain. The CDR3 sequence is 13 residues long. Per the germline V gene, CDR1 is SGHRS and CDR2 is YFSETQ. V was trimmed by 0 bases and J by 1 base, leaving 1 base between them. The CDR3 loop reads CASSLGNTGELFF. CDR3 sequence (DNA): TGCGCCAGCAGCTTGGGGAACACCGGGGAGCTGTTTTTT.

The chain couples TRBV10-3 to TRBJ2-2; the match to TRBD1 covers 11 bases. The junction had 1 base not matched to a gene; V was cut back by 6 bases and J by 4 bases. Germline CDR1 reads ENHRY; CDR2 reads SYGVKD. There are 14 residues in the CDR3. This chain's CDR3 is CAIRGTGGTGELFF. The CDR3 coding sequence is TGTGCCATCAGAGGGACAGGGGGCACCGGGGAGCTGTTTTTT.

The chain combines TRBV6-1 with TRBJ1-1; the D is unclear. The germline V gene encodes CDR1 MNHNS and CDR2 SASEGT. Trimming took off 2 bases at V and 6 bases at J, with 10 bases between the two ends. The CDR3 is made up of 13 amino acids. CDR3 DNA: TGTGCCAGCAGTGAATCTGGCAAATCTGAAGCTTTCTTT. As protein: CASSESGKSEAFF.

The DNA of the CDR3 is TGTGCCAGTAGTAACAGGGGGAACACTGAAGCTTTCTTT. Encoded protein: CASSNRGNTEAFF. The rearrangement links TRBV19 to TRBJ1-1; 7 bases line up with TRBD1. This CDR3 has 13 amino acids. Trimming removed 4 bases from V and 1 base from J; junction bases left unmatched: 0. CDR1 is LNHDA and CDR2 is SQIVND in the germline V gene (reference sequence).

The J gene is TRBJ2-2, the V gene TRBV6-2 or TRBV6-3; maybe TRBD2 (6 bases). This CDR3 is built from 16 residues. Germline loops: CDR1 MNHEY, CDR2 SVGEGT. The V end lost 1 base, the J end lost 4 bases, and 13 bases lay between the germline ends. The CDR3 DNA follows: TGTGCCAGCAGTTACTGGAGCGGGCTCCTCACCGGGGAGCTGTTTTTT. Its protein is CASSYWSGLLTGELFF.

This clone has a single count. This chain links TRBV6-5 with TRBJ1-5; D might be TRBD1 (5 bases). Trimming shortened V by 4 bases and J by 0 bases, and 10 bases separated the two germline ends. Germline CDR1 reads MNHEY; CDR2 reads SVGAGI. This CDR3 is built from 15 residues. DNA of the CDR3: TGTGCCAGCAGTTCGACAGTCTATAGCAATCAGCCCCAGCATTTT. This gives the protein CASSSTVYSNQPQHF.

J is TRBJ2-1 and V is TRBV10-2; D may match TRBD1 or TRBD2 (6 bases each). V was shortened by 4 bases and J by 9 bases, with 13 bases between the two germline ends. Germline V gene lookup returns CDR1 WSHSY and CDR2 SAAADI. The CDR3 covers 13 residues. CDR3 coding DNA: TGCGCCAGCAGTGGGGGGGCCTGGGTTGAGCAGTTCTTC. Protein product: CASSGGAWVEQFF.